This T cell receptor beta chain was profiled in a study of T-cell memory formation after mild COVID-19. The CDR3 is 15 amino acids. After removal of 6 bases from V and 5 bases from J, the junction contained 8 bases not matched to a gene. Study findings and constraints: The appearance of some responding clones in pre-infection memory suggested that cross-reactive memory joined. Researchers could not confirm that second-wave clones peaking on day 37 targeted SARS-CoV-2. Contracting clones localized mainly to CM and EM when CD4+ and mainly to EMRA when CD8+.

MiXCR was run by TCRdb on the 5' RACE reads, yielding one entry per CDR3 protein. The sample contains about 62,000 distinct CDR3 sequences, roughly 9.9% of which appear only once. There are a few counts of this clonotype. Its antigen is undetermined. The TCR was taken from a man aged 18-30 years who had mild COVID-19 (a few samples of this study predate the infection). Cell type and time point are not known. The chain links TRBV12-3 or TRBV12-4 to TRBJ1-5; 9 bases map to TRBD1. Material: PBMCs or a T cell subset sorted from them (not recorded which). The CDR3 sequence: CASSPGQGIHQPQHF. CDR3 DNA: TGTGCCAGCAGCCCGGGACAGGGAATCCATCAGCCCCAGCATTTT.